This TCR beta chain was observed in a study of regulatory T cells in long-lasting Graves disease. Overall study findings and caveats: Compared with new cases, persistent Graves' patients showed reduced TCR diversity. In persistent patients, shared public clonotypes (2,741) outnumbered those in new patients (approximately 940).

Germline V lookup: CDR1 MDHEN, CDR2 SYDVKM. The V end was cut by 3 bases, the J end by 6 bases, with 36 bases between. The CDR3 length is 22 residues. Construction of the TCR beta libraries employed iRepertoire HTBI primers in conjunction with Arm-PCR of CDR3 regions. One entry per CDR3 protein results from TCRdb running MiXCR on the multiplex PCR reads. The sample has 400,000 to 500,000 distinct CDR3 sequences; about 15% are singletons. Time point given: newly diagnosed GD, antithyroid drugs for less than 3 months. Preparation of the TCR library used RNA extracted from PBMCs. Comment on this clonotype: Its target is not known.

These same data were also listed under a study on T cells in Graves' hyperthyroidism and ophthalmopathy. That publication notes: Uncontrolled infection, other autoimmune disease, pregnancy and lactation each barred patients from inclusion.

The source was peripheral blood mononuclear cells (PBMCs), collected at new diagnosis, from a patient treated with antithyroid drugs. The V call is TRBV28, the J call TRBJ2-1; unclear D gene. This TCR derives from a woman in her 30s with Graves disease. The CDR3 region is CASSFPSGRTPIITTDLNEQFF. The CDR3 DNA is TGTGCCAGCAGTTTCCCCAGTGGGCGTACCCCCATAATCACTACCGACCTCAATGAGCAGTTCTTC.